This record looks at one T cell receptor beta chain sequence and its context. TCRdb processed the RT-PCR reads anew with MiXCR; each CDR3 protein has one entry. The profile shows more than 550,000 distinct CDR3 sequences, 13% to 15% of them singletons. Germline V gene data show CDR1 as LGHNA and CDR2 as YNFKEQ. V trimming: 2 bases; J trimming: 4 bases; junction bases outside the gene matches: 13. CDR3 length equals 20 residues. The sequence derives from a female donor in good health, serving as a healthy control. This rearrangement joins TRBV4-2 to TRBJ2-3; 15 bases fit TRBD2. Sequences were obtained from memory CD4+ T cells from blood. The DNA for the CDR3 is TGTGCCAGCAGCCAATCAATAATACCGGGACTAGCGGGAGGAGCAGATACGCAGTATTTT. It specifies CASSQSIIPGLAGGADTQYF.